This T cell receptor beta chain was captured in a study of T cell responses to AZD1222 COVID-19 vaccine. Study-wide results and limits: Sampling captured repertoires only after the peak T cell response.

Notes on this clone: As yet, its antigen is unknown.

TCRdb keeps only in-frame clones here, not all; method: immunoSEQ multiplex PCR. In the table there are some 120,000 clones, more than 65% of which are singletons. This CDR3 has 15 residues. With 2 bases removed from V and 4 bases from J, the gap between germline ends came to 14 bases. Germline CDR1 and CDR2: LGHDT and YNNKEL (reference sequence). This clonotype originated in an adult in good health. The chain uses TRBV3-1 (or the pseudogene TRBV3-2) and TRBJ1-1; tentatively, D is TRBD1 (5 bases). The specimen was peripheral blood, collected on day 0 of AZD1222 vaccination. The CDR3 is CASSQWGIESTEAFF. The DNA of the CDR3 is TGTGCCAGCAGCCAATGGGGCATTGAAAGCACTGAAGCTTTCTTT.